This entry is about one TCR beta chain. The authors' processing: By means of reference gene primer amplification, nucleated cell counts were estimated. Some clones are missing from TCRdb's copy, which holds only in-frame ones; the method was immunoSEQ multiplex PCR. V and J calls and clone size follow that table, whereas D and trimming were derived from the DNA. There are fewer than 200,000 clones in the sample; more than 75% occur only once, and 15% to 20% lies in the top ten. This CDR3 is 14 amino acids long. J lost 7 bases, V lost 3 bases, and 3 bases had no gene match. Germline V gene lookup returns CDR1 SEHNR and CDR2 FQNEAQ (reference sequence). Participant ages covered roughly 18 to 89 years across 20 to 30 US areas. Participants reported their clinical history, and cohort assignment relied on those reports. This entry belongs to a study of blood T cell repertoires in COVID-19. Across the study: Italy, Spain and the United States were the sources of the convalescent and acute COVID-19 samples.

The sequence was obtained from a woman aged 50 to 60 who had recovered from COVID-19. The chain employs TRBV7-9 and TRBJ2-1, with TRBD2 matching over 10 bases. The sample was PBMCs or T cells enriched from blood (not recorded which). Written as DNA, the CDR3 is TGTGCCAGCAGCTTTAGCGGGAGGTCGAATGAGCAGTTCTTC. Translating it yields CASSFSGRSNEQFF.